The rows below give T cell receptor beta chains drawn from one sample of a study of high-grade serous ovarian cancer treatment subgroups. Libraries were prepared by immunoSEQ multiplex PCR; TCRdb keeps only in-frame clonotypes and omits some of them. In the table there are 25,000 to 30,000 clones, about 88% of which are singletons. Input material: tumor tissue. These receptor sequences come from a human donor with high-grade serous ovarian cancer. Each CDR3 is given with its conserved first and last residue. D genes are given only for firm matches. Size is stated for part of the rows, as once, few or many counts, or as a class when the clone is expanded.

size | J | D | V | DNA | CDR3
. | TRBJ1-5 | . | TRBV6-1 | TGTGCCAGCCACACGAATCCCCGTTGGGATCAGCCCCAGCATTTT | CASHTNPRWDQPQHF
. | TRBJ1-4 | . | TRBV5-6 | TGTGCCAGCAGCTTGTTGGGCGGGTCGGGGAATGAAAAACTGTTTTTT | CASSLLGGSGNEKLFF
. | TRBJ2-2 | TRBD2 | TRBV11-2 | TGTGCCAGCAGCCTCGGTACTAGCGGGTTCACCGGGGAGCTGTTTTTT | CASSLGTSGFTGELFF
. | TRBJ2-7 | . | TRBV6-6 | TGTGCCAGCAGTTACCCGGGACAACTACACTACGAGCAGTACTTC | CASSYPGQLHYEQYF
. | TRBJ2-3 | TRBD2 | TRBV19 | TGTGCCAGTAGTATACAGCCAACTAGCGGGAGTGGAGATACGCAGTATTTT | CASSIQPTSGSGDTQYF
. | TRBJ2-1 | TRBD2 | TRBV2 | TGTGCCAGCAGCTGGGCGGGAGTGGGTAATGAGCAGTTCTTC | CASSWAGVGNEQFF
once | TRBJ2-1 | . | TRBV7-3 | TGTGCCAGCAGCAATAGCGGTTCCTACAATGAGCAGTTCTTC | CASSNSGSYNEQFF
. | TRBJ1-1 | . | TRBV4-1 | TGCGCCAGCAGCCAAGATGTCGAGAGAACTGAAGCTTTCTTT | CASSQDVERTEAFF
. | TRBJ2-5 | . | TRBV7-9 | TGTGCCAGCAGCTTAGCGGTGGAGACCCAGTACTTC | CASSLAVETQYF
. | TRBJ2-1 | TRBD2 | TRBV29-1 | TGCAGCGTAACGGGACTAGCGGGAGGGACCTACAATGAGCAGTTCTTC | CSVTGLAGGTYNEQFF
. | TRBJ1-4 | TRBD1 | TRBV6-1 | TGTGCCAGCGGACCCAGACAGGGGGCGCGGTTGAAACTGTTTTTT | CASGPRQGARLKLFF
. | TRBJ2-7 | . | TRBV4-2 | TGTGCCAGCAGCCAAGATAGTCAGGGAATCTACGAGCAGTACTTC | CASSQDSQGIYEQYF
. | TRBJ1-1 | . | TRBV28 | TGTGCCAGCACCCTCGGTGGGCGCCTGAACACTGAAGCTTTCTTT | CASTLGGRLNTEAFF
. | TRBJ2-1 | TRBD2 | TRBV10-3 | TGTGCCATCAGTGTCGGGTCTAGCGGGAAGGATGAGCAGTTCTTC | CAISVGSSGKDEQFF
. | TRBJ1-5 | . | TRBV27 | TGTGCCAGCAGTTTTCCTAATCAGCCCCAGCATTTT | CASSFPNQPQHF
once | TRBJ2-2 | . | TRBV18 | TGTGCCAGCTCACCAGACCCGACCGGGGAGCTGTTTTTT | CASSPDPTGELFF
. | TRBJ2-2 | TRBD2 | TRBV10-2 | TGCGCCAGCATGGATGGCGGGAGGGCAGGCGGGGAGCTGTTTTTT | CASMDGGRAGGELFF
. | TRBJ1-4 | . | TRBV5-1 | TGCGCCAGCAGCCCGGGAGATGCAACTAATGAAAAACTGTTTTTT | CASSPGDATNEKLFF
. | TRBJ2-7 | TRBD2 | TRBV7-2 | TGTGCCAGCAGCCGAACTAGCGTTTCCTACGAGCAGTACTTC | CASSRTSVSYEQYF
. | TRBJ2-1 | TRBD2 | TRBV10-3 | TGTGCCATCAGTGAGTCGATGGCGGGAGAGTCTTACAATGAGCAGTTCTTC | CAISESMAGESYNEQFF
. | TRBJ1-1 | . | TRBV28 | TGTGCCAGCAGTTTACTGAGTGAGGGGGGCTTAACTCCGAACACTGAAGCTTTCTTT | CASSLLSEGGLTPNTEAFF
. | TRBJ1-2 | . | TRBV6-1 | TGTGCCAGCAGACAAACAGGGTTAAGGGATGCAGGCTACACCTTC | CASRQTGLRDAGYTF
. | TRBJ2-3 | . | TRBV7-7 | TGTGCTAGCAGCTCCGGACCGAGAGGCACAGATACGCAGTATTTT | CASSSGPRGTDTQYF
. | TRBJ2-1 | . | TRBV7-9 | TGTGCCAGCAGCTTAGACGGGACACGCAATGAGCAGTTCTTC | CASSLDGTRNEQFF
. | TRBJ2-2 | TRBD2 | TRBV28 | TGTGCTGGAGAAGCGGGGACCGGGGAGCTGTTTTTT | CAGEAGTGELFF